The next 21 T cell receptor beta chains were all read from a single sample in a study of beta chain features in type 1 diabetes. TCRB transcripts that were expressed got sequenced, as all of the isolated RNA had been reverse transcribed. TCRdb's table, derived via immunoSEQ multiplex PCR, lists solely in-frame clones and lacks some. This sample yields under 250,000 clones, of which roughly 13% are seen a single time; more than 0.025% belongs to the top ten. The specimen was naive CD4+ T cells from blood. These TCRs come from a woman between 40 and 55 years old in good health.

This clone has only a few counts. This rearrangement joins TRBV25-1 to TRBJ1-5; TRBD1 might be the D (6 bases). V was cut by 1 base and J by 3 bases, with 13 bases left in between. The germline V gene encodes CDR1 MGHDK and CDR2 SYGVNS. CDR3 length: 16 residues. CDR3 in DNA: TGTGCCAGCAGTGAATTGGGACATAAGACCAATCAGCCCCAGCATTTT. This gives the protein CASSELGHKTNQPQHF.

The V call is TRBV6-5, the J call TRBJ2-7; TRBD2 aligns across 9 bases. The CDR3 runs to 14 residues. CDR1 is MNHEY and CDR2 is SVGAGI in the germline V gene. V trimming: 6 bases; J trimming: 0 bases; junction bases outside the gene matches: 3. The CDR3 is CASRSGGTSYEQYF. In DNA form, the CDR3 reads TGTGCCAGCAGGAGCGGGGGGACCTCCTACGAGCAGTACTTC.

The chain combines TRBV2 with TRBJ2-1, with 9 bases that match TRBD1. Germline V gene lookup returns CDR1 SNHLY and CDR2 FYNNEI. The V and J ends lost 6 bases and 3 bases, in that order; junction bases with no gene match: 6. The CDR3 is 15 amino acids. CDR3 amino acids: CASRPGQGLYNEQFF. The DNA for the CDR3 is TGTGCCAGCAGGCCGGGACAGGGCCTCTACAATGAGCAGTTCTTC.

This chain uses TRBV19 with TRBJ2-1, with D perhaps matching TRBD2 (6 bases). Deletions cut 6 bases from V and 12 bases from J, with 30 bases between. The CDR3 length is 17 residues. Germline CDR1 reads LNHDA; CDR2 reads SQIVND (reference sequence). CDR3: CASSSSGGKAINYGQFF. DNA of the CDR3: TGTGCCAGTAGCTCCAGCGGAGGGAAGGCGATTAATTACGGGCAGTTCTTC.

The rearrangement uses TRBV18 and TRBJ1-2; 9 bases fit TRBD1. Trimming removed 0 bases from V and 7 bases from J; junction bases left unmatched: 3. The germline V gene encodes CDR1 KGHSH and CDR2 LQKENI. This CDR3 comprises 14 residues. CDR3 in amino acids: CASSPPNRGLGYTF. DNA of the CDR3: TGTGCCAGCTCACCACCCAACAGGGGGCTTGGCTACACCTTC. Complete variable domain (other parts from reference TRBV18 and TRBJ1-2): NAGVMQNPRHLVRRRGQEARLRCSPMKGHSHVYWYRQLPEEGLKFMVYLQKENIIDESGMPKERFSAEFPKEGPSILRIQQVVRGDSAAYFCASSPPNRGLGYTFGSGTRLTVV.

A word on this clone: At the DNA level, this CDR3 is encoded by other sequences in the same sample as well. The chain carries TRBV7-9 and TRBJ2-5, with D possibly TRBD2 on 5 matching bases. Trimming stripped 0 bases from V and 5 bases from J, with 10 bases between. CDR3 length: 14 residues. Germline CDR1 SEHNR, CDR2 FQNEAQ (reference sequence). The CDR3 spells CASSLAGGQETQYF. As DNA, the CDR3 is TGTGCCAGCAGCTTAGCGGGCGGGCAGGAGACCCAGTACTTC.

The chain has TRBV5-4 and TRBJ2-3, with 10 bases aligning to TRBD2. The CDR3 runs to 14 residues. Trimming took 6 bases from V and 2 from J; bases not matched to a gene: 3. Per the germline V gene, CDR1 is SGHNT and CDR2 is YYREEE (reference sequence). The CDR3 nucleotides read TGTGCCAGCACTAGCGGGGGCTACACAGATACGCAGTATTTT. It encodes CASTSGGYTDTQYF. The full variable domain, its missing parts supplied by reference TRBV5-4 and TRBJ2-3, is ETGVTQSPTHLIKTRGQQVTLRCSSQSGHNTVSWYQQALGQGPQFIFQYYREEENGRGNFPPRFSGLQFPNYSSELNVNALELDDSALYLCASTSGGYTDTQYFGPGTRLTVL.

The CDR3 spells CASSTTGSAGELFF. In DNA, the CDR3 is TGTGCCAGCAGCACTACAGGGTCCGCCGGGGAGCTGTTTTTT. This rearrangement joins TRBV9 to TRBJ2-2; D might be TRBD1 (6 bases). This CDR3 contains 14 residues. Trimming pared 4 bases from V and 6 bases from J, leaving 13 bases between. The V gene's germline CDR1 is SGDLS and CDR2 YYNGEE.

This clone has at least ten counts. The chain is built from TRBV29-1 and TRBJ2-1; a possible D gene is TRBD1 (5 bases). Trimming stripped 7 bases from V and 4 bases from J, with 11 bases between. Looked up from germline, CDR1 is SQVTM and CDR2 is ANQGSEA. The CDR3 is made up of 12 amino acids. The CDR3 loop is CSADSGYNEQFF. The DNA of the CDR3 is TGCAGCGCCGACTCAGGGTACAATGAGCAGTTCTTC.

The table lists this clone with a few counts. The chain carries TRBV5-4 and TRBJ2-7; D may be TRBD1 (6 bases). CDR3 length: 14 amino acids. Trimming shortened V by 0 bases and J by 7 bases, and 14 bases separated the two germline ends. Germline values: CDR1 SGHNT, CDR2 YYREEE (reference sequence). The CDR3 sequence: CASSLAGIRGEQYF. CDR3 nucleotides: TGTGCCAGCAGCTTGGCCGGCATAAGGGGGGAGCAGTACTTC.

With regard to this clone: The same CDR3 can be traced to other DNA sequences in this sample. This chain connects TRBV7-2 to TRBJ1-5, with D possibly TRBD1 on 6 matching bases. The germline CDR1 and CDR2 sequences are SGHTA and FQGNSA. Trimming left V 3 bases short and J 2 bases short, with 11 bases between. The CDR3 has 15 residues. The CDR3: CASSLGRGGNQPQHF. The CDR3 nucleotides are TGTGCCAGCAGCTTGGGCAGGGGAGGCAATCAGCCCCAGCATTTT.

This chain joins TRBV10-3 and TRBJ2-1; TRBD1 aligns across 11 bases. Germline CDR1 and CDR2: ENHRY and SYGVKD. J lost 0 bases, V lost 4 bases, and 5 bases had no gene match. This CDR3 comprises 17 residues. CDR3 protein: CAISAGDRGTSYNEQFF. As DNA, the CDR3 is TGTGCCATCAGTGCGGGGGACAGGGGGACCTCCTACAATGAGCAGTTCTTC.

CDR3 bases: TGTGCCAGCAGCTTGGACAGCAACAATGAGCAGTTCTTC. Translation: CASSLDSNNEQFF. The chain has TRBV7-2 and TRBJ2-1, with D perhaps matching TRBD1 (6 bases). The ends were cut back, 3 bases at V and 5 bases at J, with 8 bases in the middle. CDR1 and CDR2 from the germline V gene are SGHTA and FQGNSA. The CDR3 covers 13 residues.

This clone was detected a few times. The chain uses TRBV6-1 and TRBJ1-5; D call uncertain. V gave up 3 bases and J gave up 4 bases, with 13 bases separating them. From germline, CDR1 is MNHNS and CDR2 SASEGT. The CDR3 totals 15 residues. The CDR3 bases are TGTGCCAGCAGTGATCGGAGGGCGGGGAATCAGCCCCAGCATTTT. Translated, it gives CASSDRRAGNQPQHF.

This clone has more than one count but fewer than ten. V is TRBV7-9 and J is TRBJ1-2; D is unclear. The CDR3 loop spans 12 amino acids. The V gene lost 0 bases and the J gene lost 6 bases, with 5 bases spanning the gap. Looked up from germline, CDR1 is SEHNR and CDR2 is FQNEAQ (reference sequence). CDR3 region: CASSLAGDGYTF. CDR3 bases: TGTGCCAGCAGCTTAGCCGGAGATGGCTACACCTTC.

This chain links TRBV18 with TRBJ2-2; D possibly corresponds to TRBD2 (6 bases). CDR3 length equals 14 residues. The V end lost 5 bases, the J end lost 7 bases, and 14 bases lay between the germline ends. Germline V gives CDR1 KGHSH, CDR2 LQKENI. CDR3 residues: CASSVRGIGGELFF. DNA for the CDR3: TGTGCCAGCTCAGTCCGGGGGATTGGCGGGGAGCTGTTTTTT.

The J gene is TRBJ1-6, the V gene TRBV25-1, with D possibly being TRBD1 (6 bases). The CDR3 runs to 14 residues. The V and J ends lost 4 bases and 7 bases respectively, with 11 bases between them. CDR1 and CDR2 (germline): MGHDK, SYGVNS. The CDR3 loop reads CASSGQVPNSPLHF. The CDR3 DNA sequence: TGTGCCAGCAGTGGACAGGTCCCCAATTCACCCCTCCACTTT.

The rearrangement links TRBV27 to TRBJ1-1; D may be TRBD1 (5 bases). Germline CDR1 MNHEY, CDR2 SMNVEV (reference sequence). V was cut by 1 base and J by 1 base, with 10 bases left in between. The CDR3 is made up of 15 amino acids. The CDR3 nucleotides are TGTGCCAGCAGTTTATTGGGGCGCGCGAACACTGAAGCTTTCTTT. Its translation: CASSLLGRANTEAFF.

This clone was recorded a few times. This sequence joins TRBV19 and TRBJ2-2, with TRBD2 as a possible D gene (7 bases). The ends were cut back, 3 bases at V and 1 base at J, with 15 bases in the middle. CDR1 and CDR2 (germline): LNHDA, SQIVND (reference sequence). The CDR3 is made up of 17 amino acids. CDR3 in amino acids: CASSIMVGGQNTGELFF. DNA for the CDR3: TGTGCCAGTAGTATTATGGTGGGGGGGCAGAACACCGGGGAGCTGTTTTTT.

The V call is TRBV7-9, the J call TRBJ2-5, with a possible D match to TRBD2 (5 bases). The CDR3 covers 14 residues. CDR1 and CDR2 from the germline V gene are SEHNR and FQNEAQ (reference sequence). V lost 1 base to trimming and J lost 5 bases, with 11 bases between them. This CDR3 reads CASSLGAGTETQYF. The CDR3 coding sequence is TGTGCCAGCAGCTTAGGTGCGGGTACGGAGACCCAGTACTTC.

This clone was picked up a small number of times. V usage is TRBV5-8 and J usage is TRBJ2-1, with D possibly TRBD2 on 5 matching bases. In germline, CDR1 is SGHTS, CDR2 YDEGEE. This CDR3 has 13 amino acids. V lost 5 bases and J lost 6, with 12 bases in between. In DNA form, the CDR3 reads TGTGCCAGCAGAAGGCTAGCAGCCAATGAGCAGTTCTTC. It is translated as CASRRLAANEQFF.